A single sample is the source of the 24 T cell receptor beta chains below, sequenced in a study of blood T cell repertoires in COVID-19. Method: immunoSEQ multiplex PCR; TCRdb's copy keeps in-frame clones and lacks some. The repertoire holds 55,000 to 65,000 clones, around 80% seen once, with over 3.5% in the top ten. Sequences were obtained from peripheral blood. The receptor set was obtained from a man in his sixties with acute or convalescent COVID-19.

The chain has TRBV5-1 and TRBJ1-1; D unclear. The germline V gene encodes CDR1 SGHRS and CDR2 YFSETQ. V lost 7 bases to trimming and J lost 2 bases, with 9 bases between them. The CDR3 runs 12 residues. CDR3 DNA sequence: TGCGCCAGCCATGAGGGTAACACTGAAGCTTTCTTT. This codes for CASHEGNTEAFF.

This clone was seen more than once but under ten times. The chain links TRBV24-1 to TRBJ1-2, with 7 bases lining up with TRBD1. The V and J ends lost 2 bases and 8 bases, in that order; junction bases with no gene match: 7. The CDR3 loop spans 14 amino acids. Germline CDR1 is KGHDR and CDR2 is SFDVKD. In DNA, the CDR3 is TGTGCCACCAGTGATTGGCAGGGGGTAGGCGGCTACACCTTC. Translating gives CATSDWQGVGGYTF.

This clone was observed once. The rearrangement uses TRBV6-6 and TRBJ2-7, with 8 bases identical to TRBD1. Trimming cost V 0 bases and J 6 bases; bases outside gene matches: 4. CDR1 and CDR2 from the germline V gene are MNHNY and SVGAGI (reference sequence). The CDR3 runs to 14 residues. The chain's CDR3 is CASSYSAGGGEQYF. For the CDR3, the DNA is TGTGCCAGCAGTTACTCGGCAGGGGGCGGCGAGCAGTACTTC.

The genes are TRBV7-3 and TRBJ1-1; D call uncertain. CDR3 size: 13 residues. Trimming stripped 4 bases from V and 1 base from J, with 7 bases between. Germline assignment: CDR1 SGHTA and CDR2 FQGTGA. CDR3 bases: TGTGCCAGCAGCTCAAGCTCGAACACTGAAGCTTTCTTT. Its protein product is CASSSSSNTEAFF.

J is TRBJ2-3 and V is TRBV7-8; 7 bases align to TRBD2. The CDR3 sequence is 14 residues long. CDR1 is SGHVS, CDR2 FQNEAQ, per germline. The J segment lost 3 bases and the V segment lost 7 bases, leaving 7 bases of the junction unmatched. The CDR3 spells CASNRAGRTDTQYF. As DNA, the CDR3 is TGTGCCAGCAACCGAGCGGGGAGGACAGATACGCAGTATTTT.

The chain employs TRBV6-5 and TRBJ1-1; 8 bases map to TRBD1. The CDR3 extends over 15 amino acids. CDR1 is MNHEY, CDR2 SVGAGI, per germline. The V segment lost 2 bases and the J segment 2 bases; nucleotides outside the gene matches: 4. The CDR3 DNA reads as TGTGCCAGCAGTTACAGACAGGGGCCAAACACTGAAGCTTTCTTT. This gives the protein CASSYRQGPNTEAFF.

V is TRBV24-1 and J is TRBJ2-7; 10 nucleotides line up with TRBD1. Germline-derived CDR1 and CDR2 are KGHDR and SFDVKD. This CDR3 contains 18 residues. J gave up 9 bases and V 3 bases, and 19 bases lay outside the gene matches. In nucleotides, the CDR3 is TGTGCCACCAGTGATCCCGGTTTGACGGGACAGGGGAGAAAGGGGCAGTACTTC. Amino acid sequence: CATSDPGLTGQGRKGQYF.

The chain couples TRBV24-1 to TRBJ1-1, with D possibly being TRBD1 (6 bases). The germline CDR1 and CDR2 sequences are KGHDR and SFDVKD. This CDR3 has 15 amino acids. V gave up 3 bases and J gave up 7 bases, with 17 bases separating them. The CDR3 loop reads CATSDPARGEDEAFF. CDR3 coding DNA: TGTGCCACCAGTGATCCCGCCAGGGGAGAGGATGAAGCTTTCTTT.

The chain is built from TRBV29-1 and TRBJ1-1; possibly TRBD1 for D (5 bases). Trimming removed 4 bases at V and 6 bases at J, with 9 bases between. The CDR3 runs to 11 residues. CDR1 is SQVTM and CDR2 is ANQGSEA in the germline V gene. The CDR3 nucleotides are TGCAGCGTTGGAACAGGTGCTGAAGCTTTCTTT. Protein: CSVGTGAEAFF.

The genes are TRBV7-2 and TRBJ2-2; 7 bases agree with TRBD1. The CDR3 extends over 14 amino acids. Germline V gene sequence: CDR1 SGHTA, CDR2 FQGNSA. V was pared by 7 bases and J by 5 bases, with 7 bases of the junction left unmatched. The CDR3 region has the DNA TGTGCCAGCATAGGGGGCCAGGGGACCGGGGAGCTGTTTTTT. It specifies CASIGGQGTGELFF.

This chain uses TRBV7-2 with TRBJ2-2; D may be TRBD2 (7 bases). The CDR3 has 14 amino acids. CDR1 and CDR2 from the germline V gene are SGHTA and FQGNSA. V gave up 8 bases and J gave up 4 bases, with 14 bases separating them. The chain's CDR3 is CASGGGQGTGELFF. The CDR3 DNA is TGTGCCAGCGGGGGGGGCCAGGGCACCGGGGAGCTGTTTTTT.

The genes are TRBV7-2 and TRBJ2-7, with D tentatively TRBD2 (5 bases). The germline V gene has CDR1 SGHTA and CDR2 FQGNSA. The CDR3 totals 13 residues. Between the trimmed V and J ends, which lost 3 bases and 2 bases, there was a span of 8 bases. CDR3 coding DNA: TGTGCCAGCAGCTTTGCGGGCACCTACGAGCAGTACTTC. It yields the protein CASSFAGTYEQYF.

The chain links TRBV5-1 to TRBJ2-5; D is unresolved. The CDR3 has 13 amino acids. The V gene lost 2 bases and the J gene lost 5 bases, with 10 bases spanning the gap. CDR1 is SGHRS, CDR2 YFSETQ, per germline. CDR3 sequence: CASSLTGAETQYF. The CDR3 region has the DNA TGCGCCAGCAGCTTAACTGGAGCCGAGACCCAGTACTTC.

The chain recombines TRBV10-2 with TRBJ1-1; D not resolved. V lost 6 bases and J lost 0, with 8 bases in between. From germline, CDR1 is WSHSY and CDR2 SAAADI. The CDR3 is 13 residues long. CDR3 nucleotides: TGCGCCAGCAGGAAACAAATGAACACTGAAGCTTTCTTT. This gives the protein CASRKQMNTEAFF.

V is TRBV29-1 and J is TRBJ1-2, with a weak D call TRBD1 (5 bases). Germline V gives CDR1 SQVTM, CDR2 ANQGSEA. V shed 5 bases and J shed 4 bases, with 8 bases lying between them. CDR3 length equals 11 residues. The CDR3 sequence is CSVTGAYGYTF. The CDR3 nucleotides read TGCAGCGTTACAGGTGCCTATGGCTACACCTTC.

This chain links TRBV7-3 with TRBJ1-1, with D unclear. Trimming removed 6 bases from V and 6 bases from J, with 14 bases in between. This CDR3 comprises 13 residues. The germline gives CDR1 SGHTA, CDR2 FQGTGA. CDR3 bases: TGTGCCAGCAGTTCCACGCGTGGTTCTGAAGCTTTCTTT. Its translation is CASSSTRGSEAFF.

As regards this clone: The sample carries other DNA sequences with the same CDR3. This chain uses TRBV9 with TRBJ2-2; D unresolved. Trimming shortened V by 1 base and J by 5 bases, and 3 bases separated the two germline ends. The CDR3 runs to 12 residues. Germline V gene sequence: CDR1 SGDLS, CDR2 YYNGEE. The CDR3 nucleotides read TGTGCCAGCAGCGTATCAACCGGGGAGCTGTTTTTT. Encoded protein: CASSVSTGELFF. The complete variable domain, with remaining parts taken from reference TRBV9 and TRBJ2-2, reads DSGVTQTPKHLITATGQRVTLRCSPRSGDLSVYWYQQSLDQGLQFLIQYYNGEERAKGNILERFSAQQFPDLHSELNLSSLELGDSALYFCASSVSTGELFFGEGSRLTVL.

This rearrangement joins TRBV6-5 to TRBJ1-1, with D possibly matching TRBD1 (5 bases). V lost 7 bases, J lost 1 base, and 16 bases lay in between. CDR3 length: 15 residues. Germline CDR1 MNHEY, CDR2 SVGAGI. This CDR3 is CASNGGEAGNTEAFF. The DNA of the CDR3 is TGTGCCAGCAACGGGGGGGAGGCGGGGAACACTGAAGCTTTCTTT.

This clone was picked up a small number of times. The CDR3 region is CAWATGASTDTQYF. CDR3 DNA sequence: TGTGCCTGGGCGACAGGGGCGAGCACAGATACGCAGTATTTT. V is TRBV30 and J is TRBJ2-3, with 8 nucleotides matching TRBD1. Germline V lookup: CDR1 GTSNPN, CDR2 SVGIG (reference sequence). This CDR3 is built from 14 residues. V was clipped by 5 bases and J by 0 bases; unmatched bases: 4.

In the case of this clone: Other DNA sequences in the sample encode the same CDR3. This chain's CDR3 is CASSLKLDTEAFF. In nucleotides, the CDR3 is TGCGCCAGCAGCTTGAAACTCGACACTGAAGCTTTCTTT. The chain employs TRBV5-1 and TRBJ1-1; D call uncertain. V lost 1 base and J lost 3, with 7 bases in between. This CDR3 has 13 residues. In germline, CDR1 is SGHRS, CDR2 YFSETQ.

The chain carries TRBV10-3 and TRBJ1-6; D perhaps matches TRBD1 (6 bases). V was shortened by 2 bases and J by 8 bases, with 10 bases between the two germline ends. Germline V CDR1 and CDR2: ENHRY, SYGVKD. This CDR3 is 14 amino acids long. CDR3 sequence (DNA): TGTGCCATCAGTGAGCAGGGGTATGATTCACCCCTCCACTTT. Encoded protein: CAISEQGYDSPLHF.

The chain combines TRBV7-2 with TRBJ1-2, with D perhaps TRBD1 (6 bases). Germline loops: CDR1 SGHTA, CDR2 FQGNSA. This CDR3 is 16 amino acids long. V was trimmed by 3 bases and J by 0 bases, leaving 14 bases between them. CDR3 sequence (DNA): TGTGCCAGCAGCTTGGACAGCCTGACCCCTAACTATGGCTACACCTTC. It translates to CASSLDSLTPNYGYTF.

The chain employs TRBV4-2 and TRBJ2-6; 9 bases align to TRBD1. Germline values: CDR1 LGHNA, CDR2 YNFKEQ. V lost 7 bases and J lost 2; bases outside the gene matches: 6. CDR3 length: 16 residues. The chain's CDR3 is CASTRDRVTGANVLTF. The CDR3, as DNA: TGTGCCAGCACCAGGGACAGGGTTACTGGGGCCAACGTCCTGACTTTC.

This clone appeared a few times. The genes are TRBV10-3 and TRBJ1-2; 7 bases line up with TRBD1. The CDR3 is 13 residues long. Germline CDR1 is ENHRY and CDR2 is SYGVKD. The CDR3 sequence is CGTGTVKGEGYTF. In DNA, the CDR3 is TGTGGAACCGGGACAGTGAAAGGAGAAGGCTACACCTTC.